This T cell receptor beta chain was recorded in a study of T cells of healthy individuals. The V end lost 4 bases, the J end lost 2 bases, and 12 bases lay between the germline ends. The CDR3 runs to 14 residues. Germline V gene lookup returns CDR1 MNHEY and CDR2 SMNVEV (reference sequence). TCRdb reanalysed the 5' RACE reads using MiXCR and keeps one entry per CDR3 protein. The table lists tens of thousands of distinct CDR3 sequences, 4% to 5.5% of them singletons. The TCR was taken from a female donor in good health. This chain uses TRBV27 with TRBJ2-7; weak D call: TRBD2 (6 bases). CDR3: CASSYAGTAYEQYF. In nucleotides, the CDR3 is TGTGCCAGCAGTTATGCGGGAACAGCCTACGAGCAGTACTTC.